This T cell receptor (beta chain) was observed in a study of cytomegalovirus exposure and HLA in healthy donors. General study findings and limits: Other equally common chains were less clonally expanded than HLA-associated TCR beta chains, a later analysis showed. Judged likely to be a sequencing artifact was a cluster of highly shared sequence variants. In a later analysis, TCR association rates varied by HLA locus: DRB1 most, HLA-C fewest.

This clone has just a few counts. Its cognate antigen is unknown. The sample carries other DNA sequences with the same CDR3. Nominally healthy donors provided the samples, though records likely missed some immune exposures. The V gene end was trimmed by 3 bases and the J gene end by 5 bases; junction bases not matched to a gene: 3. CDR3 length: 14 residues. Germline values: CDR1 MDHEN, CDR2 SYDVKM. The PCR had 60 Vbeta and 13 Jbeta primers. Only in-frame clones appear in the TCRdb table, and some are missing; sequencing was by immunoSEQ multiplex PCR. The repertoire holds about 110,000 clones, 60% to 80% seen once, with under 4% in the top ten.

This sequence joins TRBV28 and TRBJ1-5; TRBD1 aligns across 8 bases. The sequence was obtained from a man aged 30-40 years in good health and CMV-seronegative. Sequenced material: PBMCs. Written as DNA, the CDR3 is TGTGCCAGCAGTTTGGGACAGGTCTATCAGCCCCAGCATTTT. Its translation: CASSLGQVYQPQHF.